This TCR beta chain was recorded in a study of response to subunit inactivated influenza vaccine. V lost 0 bases to trimming and J lost 7 bases; unmatched junction nucleotides: 8. The CDR3 consists of 16 residues. Germline assignment: CDR1 LGHNA and CDR2 YNFKEQ. This clonotype was seen more than once but under ten times. One entry per CDR3 protein results from TCRdb running MiXCR on the RT-PCR reads. Of approximately 500,000 distinct CDR3 sequences listed, 10% to 15% are singletons. The sequences come from PBMCs from blood, collected roughly 46 days after vaccination. This chain links TRBV4-2 with TRBJ2-1; 8 nucleotides agree with TRBD2. The TCR originated in a man aged 50 or older who received an inactivated influenza vaccine. The chain's CDR3 is CASSQDPGLVINEQFF. The CDR3 DNA reads as TGTGCCAGCAGCCAAGATCCGGGACTAGTTATAAATGAGCAGTTCTTC.